The TCR beta chain under discussion was sequenced for a study of identical twins. The CDR3 consists of 15 residues. Trimming cost V 0 bases and J 2 bases, with 11 bases left between them. Germline-derived CDR1 and CDR2 are LGHNA and YSLEER. TCRdb re-called the 5' RACE reads through MiXCR, storing one row per CDR3 protein. The top ten hold 13% of the sample, which has fewer than 900,000 distinct CDR3 sequences, roughly 18% seen once. The same data also contributed to another study, on T cells expressing NK-cell markers. According to that study: Each of over 5 donors carried dominant NKG2C+ clonotypes accounting for about 1.0-8% of CD8+ T cells. Four donors' CD3+CD56-NKG2C+ cells were dominated by the same clonotypes.

The rearrangement joins TRBV4-3 to TRBJ2-7; D uncertain. Sequencing was done on a sample of PBMCs. The clonotype comes from a woman aged 18-30 years in good health. The CDR3 DNA reads as TGCGCCAGCAGCCAAGATGGGCAGTCACCCTACGAGCAGTACTTC. It specifies CASSQDGQSPYEQYF.